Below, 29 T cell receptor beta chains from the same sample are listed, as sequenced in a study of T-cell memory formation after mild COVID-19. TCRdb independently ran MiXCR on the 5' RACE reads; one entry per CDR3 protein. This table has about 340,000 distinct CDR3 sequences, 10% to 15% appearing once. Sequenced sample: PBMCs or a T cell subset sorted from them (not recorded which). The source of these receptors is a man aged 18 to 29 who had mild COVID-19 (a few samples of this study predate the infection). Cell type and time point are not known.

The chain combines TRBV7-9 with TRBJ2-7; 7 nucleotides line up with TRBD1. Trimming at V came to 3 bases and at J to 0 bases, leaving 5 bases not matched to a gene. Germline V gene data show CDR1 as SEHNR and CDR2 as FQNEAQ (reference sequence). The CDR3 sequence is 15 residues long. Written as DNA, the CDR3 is TGTGCCAGCAGCTTGGCCAGGGGGAACTCCTACGAGCAGTACTTC. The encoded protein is CASSLARGNSYEQYF.

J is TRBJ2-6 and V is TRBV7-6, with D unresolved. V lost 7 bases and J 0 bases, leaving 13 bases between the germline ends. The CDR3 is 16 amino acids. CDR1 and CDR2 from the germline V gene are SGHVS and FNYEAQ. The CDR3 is CASTTHPTSGANVLTF. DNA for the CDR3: TGTGCCAGCACCACCCACCCAACCTCTGGGGCCAACGTCCTGACTTTC. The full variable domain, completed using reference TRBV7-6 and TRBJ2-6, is GAGVSQSPRYKVTKRGQDVALRCDPISGHVSLYWYRQALGQGPEFLTYFNYEAQQDKSGLPNDRFSAERPEGSISTLTIQRTEQRDSAMYRCASTTHPTSGANVLTFGAGSRLTVL.

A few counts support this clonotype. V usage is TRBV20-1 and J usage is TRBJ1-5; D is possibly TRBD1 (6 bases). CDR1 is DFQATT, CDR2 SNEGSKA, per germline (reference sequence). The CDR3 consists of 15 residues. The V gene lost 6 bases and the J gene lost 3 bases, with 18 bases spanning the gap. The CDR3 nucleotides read TGCAGTGCCCCGGGCGGGGGGACACCCAATCAGCCCCAGCATTTT. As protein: CSAPGGGTPNQPQHF.

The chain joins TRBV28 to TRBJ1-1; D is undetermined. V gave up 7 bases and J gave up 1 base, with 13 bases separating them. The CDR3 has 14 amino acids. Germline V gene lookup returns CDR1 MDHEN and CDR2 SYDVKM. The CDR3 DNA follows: TGTGCCAGCAACTCTCCGGCGGGGAACACTGAAGCTTTCTTT. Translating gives CASNSPAGNTEAFF.

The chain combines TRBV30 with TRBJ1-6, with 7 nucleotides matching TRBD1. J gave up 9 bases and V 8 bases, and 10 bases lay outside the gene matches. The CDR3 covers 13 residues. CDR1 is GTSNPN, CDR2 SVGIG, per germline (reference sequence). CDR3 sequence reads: CATPRDSSSPLHF. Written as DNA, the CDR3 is TGTGCCACACCCCGGGACAGCTCTTCACCCCTCCACTTT.

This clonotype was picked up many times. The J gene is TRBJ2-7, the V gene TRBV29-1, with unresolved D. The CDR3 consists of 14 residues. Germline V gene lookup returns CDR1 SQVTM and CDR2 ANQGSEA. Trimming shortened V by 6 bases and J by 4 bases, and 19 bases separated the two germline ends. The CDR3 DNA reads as TGCAGCGTGGCCGTGTGGACGGATTTTTACGAGCAGTACTTC. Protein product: CSVAVWTDFYEQYF.

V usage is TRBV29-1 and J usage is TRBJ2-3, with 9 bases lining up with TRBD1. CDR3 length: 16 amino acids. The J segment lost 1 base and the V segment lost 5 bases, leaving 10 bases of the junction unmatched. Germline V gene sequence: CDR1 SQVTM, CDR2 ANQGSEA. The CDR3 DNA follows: TGCAGCGTTTTCAAACAGGGGGCGGTTGGCACAGATACGCAGTATTTT. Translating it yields CSVFKQGAVGTDTQYF.

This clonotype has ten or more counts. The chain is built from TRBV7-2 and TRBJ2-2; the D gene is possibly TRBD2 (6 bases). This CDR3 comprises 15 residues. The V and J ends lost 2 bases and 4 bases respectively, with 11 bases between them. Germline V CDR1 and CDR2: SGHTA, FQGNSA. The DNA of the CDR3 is TGTGCCAGCAGCTTAAGTACTAGCAGCACCGGGGAGCTGTTTTTT. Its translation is CASSLSTSSTGELFF.

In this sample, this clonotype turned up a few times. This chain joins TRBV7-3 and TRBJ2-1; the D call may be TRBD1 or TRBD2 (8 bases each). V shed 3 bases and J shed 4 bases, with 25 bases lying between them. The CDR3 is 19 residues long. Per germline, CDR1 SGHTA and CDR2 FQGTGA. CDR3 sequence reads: CASSLAAGGQGARYNEQFF. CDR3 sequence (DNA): TGTGCCAGCAGCTTGGCCGCGGGGGGCCAGGGGGCGAGATACAATGAGCAGTTCTTC. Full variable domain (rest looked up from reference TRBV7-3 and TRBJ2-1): GAGVSQTPSNKVTEKGKYVELRCDPISGHTALYWYRQSLGQGPEFLIYFQGTGAADDSGLPNDRFFAVRPEGSVSTLKIQRTERGDSAVYLCASSLAAGGQGARYNEQFFGPGTRLTVL.

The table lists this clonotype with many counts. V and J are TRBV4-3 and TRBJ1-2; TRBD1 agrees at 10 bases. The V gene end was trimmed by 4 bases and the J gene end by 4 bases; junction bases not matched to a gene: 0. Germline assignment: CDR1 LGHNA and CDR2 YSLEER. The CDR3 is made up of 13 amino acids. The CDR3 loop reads CASSRTGGYGYTF. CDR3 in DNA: TGCGCCAGCAGCCGGACAGGGGGCTATGGCTACACCTTC.

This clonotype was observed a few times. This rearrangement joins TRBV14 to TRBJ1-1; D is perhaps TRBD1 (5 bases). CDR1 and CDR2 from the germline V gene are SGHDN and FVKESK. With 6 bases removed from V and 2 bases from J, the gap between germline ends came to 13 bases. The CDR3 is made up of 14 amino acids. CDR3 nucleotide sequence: TGTGCCAGCAGTCGACAGCTGTCAAACACTGAAGCTTTCTTT. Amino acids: CASSRQLSNTEAFF.

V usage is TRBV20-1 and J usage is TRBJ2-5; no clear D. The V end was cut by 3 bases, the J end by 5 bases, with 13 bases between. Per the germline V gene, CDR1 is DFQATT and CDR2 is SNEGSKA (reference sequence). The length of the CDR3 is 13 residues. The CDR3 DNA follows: TGCAGTGCTAGCCCAGCTCCCGTGGAGACCCAGTACTTC. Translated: CSASPAPVETQYF.

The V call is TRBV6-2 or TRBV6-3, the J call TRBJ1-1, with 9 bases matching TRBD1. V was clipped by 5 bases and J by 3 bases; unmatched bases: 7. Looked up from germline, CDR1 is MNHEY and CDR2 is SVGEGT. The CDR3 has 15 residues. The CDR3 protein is CASSPWWTGDTEAFF. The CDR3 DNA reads TGTGCCAGCAGTCCGTGGTGGACAGGGGACACTGAAGCTTTCTTT.

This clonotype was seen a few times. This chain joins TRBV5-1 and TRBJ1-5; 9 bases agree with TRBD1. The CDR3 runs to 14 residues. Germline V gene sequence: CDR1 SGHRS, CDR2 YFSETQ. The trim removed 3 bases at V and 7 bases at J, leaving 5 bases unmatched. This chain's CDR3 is CASSSGTGNQPQHF. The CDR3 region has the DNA TGCGCCAGCAGCTCCGGGACAGGGAACCAGCCCCAGCATTTT.

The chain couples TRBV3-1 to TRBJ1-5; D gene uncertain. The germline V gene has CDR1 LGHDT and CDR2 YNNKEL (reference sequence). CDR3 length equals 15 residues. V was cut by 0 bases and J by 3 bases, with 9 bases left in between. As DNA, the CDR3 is TGTGCCAGCAGCCAAGACGCGACCCACAATCAGCCCCAGCATTTT. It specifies CASSQDATHNQPQHF.

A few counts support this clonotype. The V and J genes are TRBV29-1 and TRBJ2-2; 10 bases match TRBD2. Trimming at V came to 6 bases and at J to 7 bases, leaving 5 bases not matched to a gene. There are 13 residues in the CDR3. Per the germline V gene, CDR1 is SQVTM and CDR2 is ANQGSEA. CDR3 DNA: TGCAGCGTAAGCGGGGGGGCCGGCGGGGAGCTGTTTTTT. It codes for CSVSGGAGGELFF.

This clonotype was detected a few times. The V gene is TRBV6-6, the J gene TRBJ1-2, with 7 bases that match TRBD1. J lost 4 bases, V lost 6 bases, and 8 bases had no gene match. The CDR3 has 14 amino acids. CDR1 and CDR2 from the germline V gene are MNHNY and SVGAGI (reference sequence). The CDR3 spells CASRETGPFYGYTF. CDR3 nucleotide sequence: TGTGCCAGCAGGGAGACAGGGCCCTTCTATGGCTACACCTTC.

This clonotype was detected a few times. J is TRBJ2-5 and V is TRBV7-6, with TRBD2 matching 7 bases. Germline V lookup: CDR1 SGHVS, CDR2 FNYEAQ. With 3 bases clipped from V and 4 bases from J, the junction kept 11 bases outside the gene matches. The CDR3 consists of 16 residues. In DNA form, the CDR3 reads TGTGCCAGCAGCTTTTTGTCGGTGGGGGAGGGAGAGACCCAGTACTTC. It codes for CASSFLSVGEGETQYF.

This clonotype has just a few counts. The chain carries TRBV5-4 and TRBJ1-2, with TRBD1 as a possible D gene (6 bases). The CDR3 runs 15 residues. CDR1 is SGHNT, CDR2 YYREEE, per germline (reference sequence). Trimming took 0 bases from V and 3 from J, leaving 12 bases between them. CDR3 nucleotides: TGTGCCAGCAGCTTGGGGGGGGCAGGGGACTATGGCTACACCTTC. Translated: CASSLGGAGDYGYTF.

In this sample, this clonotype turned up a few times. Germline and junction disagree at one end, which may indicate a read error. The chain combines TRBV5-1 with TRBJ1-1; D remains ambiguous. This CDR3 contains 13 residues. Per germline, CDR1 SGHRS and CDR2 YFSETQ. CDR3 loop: CASSLGGLAEAFF. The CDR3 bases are TGCGCCAGCAGCTTGGGAGGGTTGGCTGAAGCCTTCTTT.

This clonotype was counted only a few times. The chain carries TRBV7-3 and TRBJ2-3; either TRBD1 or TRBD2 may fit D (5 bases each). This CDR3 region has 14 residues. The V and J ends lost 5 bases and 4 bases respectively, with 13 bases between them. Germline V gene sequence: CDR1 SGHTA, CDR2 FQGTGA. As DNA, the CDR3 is TGTGCCAGCAGCCCCGGGGCTAGTTCAGATACGCAGTATTTT. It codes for CASSPGASSDTQYF.

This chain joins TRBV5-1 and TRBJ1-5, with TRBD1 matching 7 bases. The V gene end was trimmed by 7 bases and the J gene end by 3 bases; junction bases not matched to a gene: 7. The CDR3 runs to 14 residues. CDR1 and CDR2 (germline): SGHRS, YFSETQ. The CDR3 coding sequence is TGCGCCAGCTCCCCGACAGGGAACAATCAGCCCCAGCATTTT. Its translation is CASSPTGNNQPQHF.

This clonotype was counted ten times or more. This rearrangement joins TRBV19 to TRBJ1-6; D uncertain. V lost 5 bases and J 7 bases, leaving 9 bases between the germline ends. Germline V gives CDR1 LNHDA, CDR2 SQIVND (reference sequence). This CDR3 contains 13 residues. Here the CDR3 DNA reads TGTGCCAGTAGTCTCACGGAGAATTCACCCCTCCACTTT. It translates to CASSLTENSPLHF.

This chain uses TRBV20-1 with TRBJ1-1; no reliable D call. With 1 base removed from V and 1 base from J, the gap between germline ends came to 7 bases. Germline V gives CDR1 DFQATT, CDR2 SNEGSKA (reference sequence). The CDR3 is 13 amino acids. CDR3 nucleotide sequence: TGCAGTGCTAGAGGTGGCCGGAACACTGAAGCTTTCTTT. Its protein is CSARGGRNTEAFF.

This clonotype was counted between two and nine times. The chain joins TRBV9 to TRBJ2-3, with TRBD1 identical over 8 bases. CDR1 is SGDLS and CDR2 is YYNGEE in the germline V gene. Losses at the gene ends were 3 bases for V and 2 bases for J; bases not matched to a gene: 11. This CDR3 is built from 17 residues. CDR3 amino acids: CASSARPGTGVTDTQYF. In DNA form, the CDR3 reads TGTGCCAGCAGCGCAAGACCCGGGACAGGAGTCACAGATACGCAGTATTTT.

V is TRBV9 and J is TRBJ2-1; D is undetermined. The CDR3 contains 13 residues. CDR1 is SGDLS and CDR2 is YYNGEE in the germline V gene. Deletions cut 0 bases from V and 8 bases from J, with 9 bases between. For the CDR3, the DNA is TGTGCCAGCAGCGTAGGACGGGCAGATGAGCAGTTCTTC. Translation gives CASSVGRADEQFF.

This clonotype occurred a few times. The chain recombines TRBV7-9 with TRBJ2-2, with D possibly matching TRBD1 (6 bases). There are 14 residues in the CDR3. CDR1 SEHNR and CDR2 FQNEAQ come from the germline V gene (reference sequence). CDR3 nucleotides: TGTGCTCTCCGCAGGGGTGATGCCACCGGGGAGCTGTTTTTT. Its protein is CALRRGDATGELFF.

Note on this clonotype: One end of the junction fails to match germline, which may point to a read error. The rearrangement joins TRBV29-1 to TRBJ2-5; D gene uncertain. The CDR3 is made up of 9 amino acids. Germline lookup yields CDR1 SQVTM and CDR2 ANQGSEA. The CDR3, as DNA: TGCAGCGCCCTCCCCGGTGGTGACTTC. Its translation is CSALPGGDF.

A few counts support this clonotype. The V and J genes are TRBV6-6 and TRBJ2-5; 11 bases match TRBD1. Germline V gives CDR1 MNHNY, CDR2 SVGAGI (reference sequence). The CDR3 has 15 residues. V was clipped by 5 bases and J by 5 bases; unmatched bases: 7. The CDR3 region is CASSTDRGLGETQYF. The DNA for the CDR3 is TGTGCCAGCAGTACGGACAGGGGGCTCGGGGAGACCCAGTACTTC.